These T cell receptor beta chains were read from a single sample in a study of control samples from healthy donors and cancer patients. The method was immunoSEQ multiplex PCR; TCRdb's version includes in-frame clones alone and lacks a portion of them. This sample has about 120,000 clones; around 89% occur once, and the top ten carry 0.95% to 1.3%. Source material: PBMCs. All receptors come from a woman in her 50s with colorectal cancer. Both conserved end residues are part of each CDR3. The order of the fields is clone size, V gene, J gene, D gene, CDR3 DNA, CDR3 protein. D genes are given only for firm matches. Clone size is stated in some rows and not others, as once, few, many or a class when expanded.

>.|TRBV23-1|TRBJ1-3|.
TGCGCCAGCAGTCAATCGGACATAGGAAACACCATATATTTT
CASSQSDIGNTIYF
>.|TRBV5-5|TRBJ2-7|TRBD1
TGTGCCAGCAGGGTGGGGACAGTGGGTTACGAGCAGTACTTC
CASRVGTVGYEQYF
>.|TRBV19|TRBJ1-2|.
TGTGCCACCACCCCTCAATCAGGGTCGAACTATGGCTACACCTTC
CATTPQSGSNYGYTF
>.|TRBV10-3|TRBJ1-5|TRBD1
TGTGCCGCTAGGGACAGCGACAATCAGCCCCAGCATTTT
CAARDSDNQPQHF
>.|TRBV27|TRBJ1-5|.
TGTGCCAGCAGTCTACTTACCTTTAGCAATCAGCCCCAGCATTTT
CASSLLTFSNQPQHF
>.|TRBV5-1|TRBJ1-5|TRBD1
TGCGCCAGCAGCTGGACAGGGGATCCTGATCAGCCCCAGCATTTT
CASSWTGDPDQPQHF
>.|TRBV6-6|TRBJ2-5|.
TGTGCCAGCAGTTATAATCCGCGTCAGGAGACCCAGTACTTC
CASSYNPRQETQYF
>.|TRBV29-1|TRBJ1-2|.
TGCAGCGTTGAGCCTCCTGACACCAGCCGCGGCTATGGCTACACCTTC
CSVEPPDTSRGYGYTF
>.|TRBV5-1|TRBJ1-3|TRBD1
TGCGCCAGCAGCTTCAGGACAGGGTCTGGAAACACCATATATTTT
CASSFRTGSGNTIYF
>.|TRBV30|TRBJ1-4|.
TGTGCCTGGAGCCGCGACAGCCGTACTAATGAAAAACTGTTTTTT
CAWSRDSRTNEKLFF
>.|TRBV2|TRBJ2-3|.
TGTGCCAGCAGTGAAGAACAGAGGGAGACAGATACGCAGTATTTT
CASSEEQRETDTQYF
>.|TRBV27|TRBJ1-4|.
TGTGCCAGCAGTTTCAGGGGACAAGAAAAACTGTTTTTT
CASSFRGQEKLFF
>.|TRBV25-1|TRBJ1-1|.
TGTGCCAGCAGTGAATCCTACACTGAAGCTTTCTTT
CASSESYTEAFF
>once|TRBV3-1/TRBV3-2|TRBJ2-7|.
TGTGCCAGCAGCGCAGGGGACGAGCAGTACTTC
CASSAGDEQYF
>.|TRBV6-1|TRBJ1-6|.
TGTGCCAGCAGTGAATTTTTCAAATTGGGGAATTCACCCCTCCACTTT
CASSEFFKLGNSPLHF
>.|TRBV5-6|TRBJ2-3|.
TGTGCCAGCAGCTGGGCCACCAGGGATACGCAGTATTTT
CASSWATRDTQYF
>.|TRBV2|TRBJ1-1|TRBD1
TGTGCCAGCAGGCCTCAGGGGGTTTTGAACACTGAAGCTTTCTTT
CASRPQGVLNTEAFF
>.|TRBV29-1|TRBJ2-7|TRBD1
TGCAGCGTTGAGTGGGACAGGGGGCCCGACGAGCAGTACTTC
CSVEWDRGPDEQYF
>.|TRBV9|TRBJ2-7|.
TGTGCCAGCAGCGTAGACTCCCCCTACGAGCAGTACTTC
CASSVDSPYEQYF
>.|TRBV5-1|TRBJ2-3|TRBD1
TGCGCCAGCAGCTTCACGGACAGGGAAGATACGCAGTATTTT
CASSFTDREDTQYF
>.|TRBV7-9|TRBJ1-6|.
TGTGCCAGCAGCTCCGGAATTGGTAATTCACCCCTCCACTTT
CASSSGIGNSPLHF
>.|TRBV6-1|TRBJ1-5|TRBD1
TGTGCCAGCAGTGAAGGCCCGGGTAGGGGGCGCGTCAGCAATAGCAATCAGCCCCAGCATTTT
CASSEGPGRGRVSNSNQPQHF
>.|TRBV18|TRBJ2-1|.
TGTGCCAGCGGTGACTACAATGAGCAGTTCTTC
CASGDYNEQFF
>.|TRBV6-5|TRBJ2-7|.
TGTGCCAGCCTTTACACGGCGGACCTCTCCTACGAGCAGTACTTC
CASLYTADLSYEQYF
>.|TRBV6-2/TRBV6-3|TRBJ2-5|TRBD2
TGTGCCAGCAGTTCGCGAGCGGGGGGGCTGGAGACCCAGTACTTC
CASSSRAGGLETQYF
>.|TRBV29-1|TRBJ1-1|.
TGCAGCGTTGAAGTTACAGCCAACACTGAAGCTTTCTTT
CSVEVTANTEAFF
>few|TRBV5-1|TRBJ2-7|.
TGCGCCAGCAGCTTGACTCATGGACAGATCTACGAGCAGTACTTC
CASSLTHGQIYEQYF
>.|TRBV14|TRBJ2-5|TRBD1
TGTGCCAGCAGCCAAGTGTCGGGGACAGGGCTCTGGAAGACCCAGTACTTC
CASSQVSGTGLWKTQYF
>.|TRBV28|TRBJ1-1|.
TGTGCCAGCAGTTTTCAAACGGAGCCGGGGGGCACTGAAGCTTTCTTT
CASSFQTEPGGTEAFF
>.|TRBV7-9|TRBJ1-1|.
TGTGCCAGCAGCTTACGAGAAGCTTTCTTT
CASSLREAFF
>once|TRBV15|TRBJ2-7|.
TGTGCCACCAGCGACCGGACGTGGCCTAAGGGCGAGCAGTACTTC
CATSDRTWPKGEQYF
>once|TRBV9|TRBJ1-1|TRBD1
TGTGCCAGCAGCCCGATGTGGGACAGGGGGGGATATGAGGGCACTGAAGCTTTCTTT
CASSPMWDRGGYEGTEAFF
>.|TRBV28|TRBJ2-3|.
TGTGCCAGCCGTGATGCGGCAACCGGCACAGATACGCAGTATTTT
CASRDAATGTDTQYF
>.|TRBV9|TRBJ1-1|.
TGTGCCAGCAGCGTCTTTTGGGACCGGAACACTGAAGCTTTCTTT
CASSVFWDRNTEAFF
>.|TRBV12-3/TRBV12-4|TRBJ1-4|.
TGTGCCAGCAGCCGTAGGGCAGGGAAACTGTTTTTT
CASSRRAGKLFF
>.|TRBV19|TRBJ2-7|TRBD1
TGTGCCAGTAGTAGAACGGGACAGGCCTACGAGCAGTACTTC
CASSRTGQAYEQYF
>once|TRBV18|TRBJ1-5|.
TGTGCCAGCTCATCAGTGCAGGGAATTCAGCCCCAGCATTTT
CASSSVQGIQPQHF
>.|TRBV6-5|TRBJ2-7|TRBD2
TGTGCCAGTGAAAGGGGTAGCGGGAGCTCCTACGAGCAGTACTTC
CASERGSGSSYEQYF
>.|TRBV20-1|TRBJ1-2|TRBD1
TGCAGTGCTAGTCTACAGGGGGGCGGCGCTAACTATGGCTACACCTTC
CSASLQGGGANYGYTF
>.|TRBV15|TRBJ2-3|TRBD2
TGTGCCACCAGCTCACGTAGAGGCGGGCTAGCGGGGCCAAATACGCAGTATTTT
CATSSRRGGLAGPNTQYF
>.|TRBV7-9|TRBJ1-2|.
TGTGCCAGCAGCCCCCCTGCGGCAGATCGCTATGGCTACACCTTC
CASSPPAADRYGYTF
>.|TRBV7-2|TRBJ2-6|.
TGTGCCAGCCCGACAGGAGGCAGACCCCTTGACGGGGCCAACGTCCTGACTTTC
CASPTGGRPLDGANVLTF
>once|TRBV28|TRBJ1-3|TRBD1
TGTGCCAGCAGAGTACCGGGACAGATCGCCTCTGGAAACACCATATATTTT
CASRVPGQIASGNTIYF
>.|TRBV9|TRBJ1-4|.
TGTGCCAGCAGCGTGTCCGGCCCTTCTGAAAAACTGTTTTTT
CASSVSGPSEKLFF
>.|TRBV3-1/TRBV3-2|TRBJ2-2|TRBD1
TGTGCCAGCAGCCAATCCAGGGGGCTTCACACCGGGGAGCTGTTTTTT
CASSQSRGLHTGELFF
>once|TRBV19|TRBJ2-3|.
TGTGCCAGTCGTGGTAGCGCAGATACGCAGTATTTT
CASRGSADTQYF
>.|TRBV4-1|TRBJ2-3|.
TGCGCCAGCAGCCAAGTCCCCGCACAGGGCATGGGAGTGGCAGATACGCAGTATTTT
CASSQVPAQGMGVADTQYF
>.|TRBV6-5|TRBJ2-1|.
TGTGCCAGCAGACTCCCACGGGCCAATGAGCAGTTCTTC
CASRLPRANEQFF
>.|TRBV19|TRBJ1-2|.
TGTGCCAGTACCCGACGGGGTTACACCTTC
CASTRRGYTF
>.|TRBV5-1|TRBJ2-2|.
TGCGCCAGCAGCGGGATGGGGACCCCGGGCACCGGGGAGCTGTTTTTT
CASSGMGTPGTGELFF
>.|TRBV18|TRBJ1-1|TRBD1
TGTGCCAGCTCACCACGCGGTCAGGGGGTCACTGAAGCTTTCTTT
CASSPRGQGVTEAFF
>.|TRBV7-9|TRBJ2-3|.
TGTGCCAGCGGCGGGTTCCCTAGCACAGATACGCAGTATTTT
CASGGFPSTDTQYF
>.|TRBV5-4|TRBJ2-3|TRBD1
TGTGCCAGCAGCTTGGCGAGGACAGGGGCAGCCACAGATACGCAGTATTTT
CASSLARTGAATDTQYF